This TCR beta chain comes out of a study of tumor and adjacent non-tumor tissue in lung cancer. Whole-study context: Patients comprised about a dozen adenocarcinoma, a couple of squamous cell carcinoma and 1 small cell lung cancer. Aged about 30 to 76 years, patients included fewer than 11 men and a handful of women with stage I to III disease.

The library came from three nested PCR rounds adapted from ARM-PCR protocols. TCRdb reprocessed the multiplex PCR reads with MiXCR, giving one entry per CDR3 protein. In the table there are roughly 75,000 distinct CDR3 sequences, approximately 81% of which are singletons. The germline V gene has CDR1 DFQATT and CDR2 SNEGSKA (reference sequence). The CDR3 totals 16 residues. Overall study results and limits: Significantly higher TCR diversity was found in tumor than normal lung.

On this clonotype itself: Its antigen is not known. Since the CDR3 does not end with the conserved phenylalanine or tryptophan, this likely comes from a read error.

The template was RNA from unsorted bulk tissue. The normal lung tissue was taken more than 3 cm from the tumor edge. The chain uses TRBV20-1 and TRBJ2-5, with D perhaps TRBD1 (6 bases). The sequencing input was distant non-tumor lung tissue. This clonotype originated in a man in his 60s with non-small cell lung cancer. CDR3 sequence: CSARQGPGSSSETQYV. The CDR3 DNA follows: TGCAGTGCTAGACAGGGGCCGGGTTCATCGTCGGAGACTCAGTACGTC.